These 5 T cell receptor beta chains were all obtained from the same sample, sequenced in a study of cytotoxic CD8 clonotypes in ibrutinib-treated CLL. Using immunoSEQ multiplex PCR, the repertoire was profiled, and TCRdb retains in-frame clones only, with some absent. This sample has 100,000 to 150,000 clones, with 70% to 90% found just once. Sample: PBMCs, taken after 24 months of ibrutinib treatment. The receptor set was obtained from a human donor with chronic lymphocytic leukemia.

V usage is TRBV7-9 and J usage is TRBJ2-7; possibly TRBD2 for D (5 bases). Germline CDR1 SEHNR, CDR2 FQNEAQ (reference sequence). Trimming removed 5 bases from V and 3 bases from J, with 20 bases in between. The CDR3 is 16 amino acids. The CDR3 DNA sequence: TGTGCCAGCAGCCTACCCCGGGGTCCCGACCGCTACGAGCAGTACTTC. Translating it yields CASSLPRGPDRYEQYF.

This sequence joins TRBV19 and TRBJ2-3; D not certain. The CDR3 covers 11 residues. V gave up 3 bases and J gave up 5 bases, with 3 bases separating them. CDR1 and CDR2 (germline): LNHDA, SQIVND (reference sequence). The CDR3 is CASSIQDTQYF. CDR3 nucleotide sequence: TGTGCCAGTAGTATCCAAGATACGCAGTATTTT.

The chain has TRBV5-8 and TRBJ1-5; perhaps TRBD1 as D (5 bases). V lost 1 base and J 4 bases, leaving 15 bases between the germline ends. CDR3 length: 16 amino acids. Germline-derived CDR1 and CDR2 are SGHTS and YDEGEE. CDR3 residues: CASSLFSTGPNQPQHF. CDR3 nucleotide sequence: TGTGCCAGCAGCTTGTTTAGTACAGGACCTAATCAGCCCCAGCATTTT.

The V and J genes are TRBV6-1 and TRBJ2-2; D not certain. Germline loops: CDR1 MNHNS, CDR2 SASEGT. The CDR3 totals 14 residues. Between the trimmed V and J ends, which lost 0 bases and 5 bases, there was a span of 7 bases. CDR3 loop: CASSEAQKTGELFF. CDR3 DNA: TGTGCCAGCAGTGAAGCCCAGAAAACCGGGGAGCTGTTTTTT.

The CDR3 bases are TGTGCCAGCACCACAGGGGTTGGGATTGGCTATGGCTACACCTTC. Protein: CASTTGVGIGYGYTF. The chain joins TRBV7-2 to TRBJ1-2, with TRBD1 matching over 7 bases. V lost 7 bases and J lost 4; bases outside the gene matches: 12. The CDR3 has 15 amino acids. Germline lookup yields CDR1 SGHTA and CDR2 FQGNSA.